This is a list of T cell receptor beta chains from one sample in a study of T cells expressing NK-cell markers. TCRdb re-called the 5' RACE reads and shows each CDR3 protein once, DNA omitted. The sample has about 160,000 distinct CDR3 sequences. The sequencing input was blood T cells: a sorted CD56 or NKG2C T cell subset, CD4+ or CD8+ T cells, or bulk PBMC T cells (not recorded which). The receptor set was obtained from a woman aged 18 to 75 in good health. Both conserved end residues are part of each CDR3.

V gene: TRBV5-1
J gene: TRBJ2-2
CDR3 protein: CASSTGQGRTGELFF

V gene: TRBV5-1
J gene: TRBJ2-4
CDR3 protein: CASSLVGLVEAKNIQYF

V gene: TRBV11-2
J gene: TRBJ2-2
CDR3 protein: CASSSWALNTGELFF

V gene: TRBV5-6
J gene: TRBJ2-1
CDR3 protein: CASRHRVFGGSYNEQFF

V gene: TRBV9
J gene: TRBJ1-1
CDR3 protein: CASSGPVDRENTEAFF

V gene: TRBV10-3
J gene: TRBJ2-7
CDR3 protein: CAISESATASLYEQYF

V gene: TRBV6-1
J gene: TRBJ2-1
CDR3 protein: CASRVGGNYNEQFF

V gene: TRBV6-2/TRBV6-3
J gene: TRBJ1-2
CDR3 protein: CASSNPPGNYGYTF

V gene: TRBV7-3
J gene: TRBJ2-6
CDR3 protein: CASSTRTGTGANVLTF

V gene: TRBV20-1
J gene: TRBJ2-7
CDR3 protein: CSALTQNYEQYF

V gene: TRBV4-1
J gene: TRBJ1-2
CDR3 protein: CASSRDTAYGYTF

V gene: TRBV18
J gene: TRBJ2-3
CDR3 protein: CASSPRVDTQYF

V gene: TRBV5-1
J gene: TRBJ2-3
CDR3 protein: CASSLRQDRTDTQYF

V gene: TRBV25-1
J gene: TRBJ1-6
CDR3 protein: CASSQEGQIGPLHF

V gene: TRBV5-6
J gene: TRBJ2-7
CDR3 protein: CASSDPRGGYEQYF

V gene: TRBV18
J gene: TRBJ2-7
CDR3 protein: CASSPGGAAYEQYF

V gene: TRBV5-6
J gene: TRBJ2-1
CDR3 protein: CASSDSQRYNEQFF

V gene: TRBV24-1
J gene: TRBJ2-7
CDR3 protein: CATSDETGTGAHEQYF

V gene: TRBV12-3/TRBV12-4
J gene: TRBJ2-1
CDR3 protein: CASSSPTQGDNEQFF

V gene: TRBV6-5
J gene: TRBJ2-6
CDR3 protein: CASSFKVPGSGANVLTF

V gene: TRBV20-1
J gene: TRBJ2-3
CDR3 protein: CSASWPDTQYF

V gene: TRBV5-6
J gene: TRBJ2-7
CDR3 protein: CASRITSGASYEQYF

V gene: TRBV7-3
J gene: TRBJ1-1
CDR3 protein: CASSSAAGVATEAFF

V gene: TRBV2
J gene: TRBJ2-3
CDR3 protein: CASSYNGDPTDTQYF

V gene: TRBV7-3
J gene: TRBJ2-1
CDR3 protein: CASSQSGGVGNEQFF

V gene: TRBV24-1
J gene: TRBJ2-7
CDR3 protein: CATSAPGTGAEQYF